This TCR beta chain was documented in a study of T cell repertoires in cytomegalovirus infection. Study-wide context: From public TCR beta signatures came an indication of both CMV infection and matching HLA type. General study points: Carriers of CMV and the relevant HLA type were discriminated by public TCR beta frequency. The ex vivo response showed dominance by HLA-C-restricted CMV-specific TCR beta clonotypes.

This clonotype showed up just a few times. The target antigen is unknown. MiXCR was run by TCRdb on the reads, yielding one entry per CDR3 protein. The sample has 510,000 or so distinct CDR3 sequences, 26% seen once. V was pared by 5 bases and J by 1 base, with 14 bases between. The germline V gene has CDR1 SEHNR and CDR2 FQNEAQ (reference sequence). The CDR3 length is 15 residues. Sequences were obtained from PBMCs. The receptor was derived from a human donor in good health (CMV status not recorded). Some clones in this sample may be carry-over from other donors' samples. This sequence joins TRBV7-9 and TRBJ1-1; tentative D call: TRBD1 (5 bases). CDR3 loop: CASSHGGRGNTEAFF. The CDR3 nucleotides are TGTGCCAGCAGCCACGGCGGGAGGGGGAACACTGAAGCTTTCTTT.